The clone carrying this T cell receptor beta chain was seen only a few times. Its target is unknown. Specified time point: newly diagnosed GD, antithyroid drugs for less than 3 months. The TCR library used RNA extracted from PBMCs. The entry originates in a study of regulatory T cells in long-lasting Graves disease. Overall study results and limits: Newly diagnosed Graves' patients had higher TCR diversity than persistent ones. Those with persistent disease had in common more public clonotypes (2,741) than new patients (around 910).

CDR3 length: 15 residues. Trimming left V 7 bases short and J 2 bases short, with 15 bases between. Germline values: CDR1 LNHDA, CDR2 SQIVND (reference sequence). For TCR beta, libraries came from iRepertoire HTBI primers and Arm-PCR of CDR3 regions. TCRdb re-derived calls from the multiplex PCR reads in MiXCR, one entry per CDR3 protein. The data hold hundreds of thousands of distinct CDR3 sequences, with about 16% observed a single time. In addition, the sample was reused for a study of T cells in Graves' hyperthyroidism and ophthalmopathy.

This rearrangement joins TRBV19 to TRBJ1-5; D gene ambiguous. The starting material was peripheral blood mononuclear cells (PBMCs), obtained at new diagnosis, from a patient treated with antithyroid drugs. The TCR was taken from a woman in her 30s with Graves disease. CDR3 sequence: CASKEEKIGNQPQHF. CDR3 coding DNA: TGTGCCAGTAAGGAGGAGAAGATCGGCAATCAGCCCCAGCATTTT.